This TCR beta chain was sequenced in a study of blood T cell repertoires in COVID-19. CDR1 and CDR2 from the germline V gene are SGHTA and FQGNSA. The CDR3 has 11 amino acids. Between the trimmed V and J ends, which lost 2 bases and 9 bases, there was a span of 5 bases. Produced via immunoSEQ multiplex PCR; TCRdb's table is partial and in-frame only. The data hold 170,000 or so clones, with roughly 80% observed a single time. The chain combines TRBV7-2 with TRBJ2-1; D remains unclear. The specimen sequenced was PBMCs or T cells enriched from blood (not recorded which). The source is a woman aged 50 to 60 who had recovered from COVID-19. As DNA, the CDR3 is TGTGCCAGCAGCTTAAGACTTGAGCAGTTCTTC. Its protein product is CASSLRLEQFF. Supplemented by reference TRBV7-2 and TRBJ2-1, the full variable domain reads GAGVSQSPSNKVTEKGKDVELRCDPISGHTALYWYRQSLGQGLEFLIYFQGNSAPDKSGLPSDRFSAERTGGSVSTLTIQRTQQEDSAVYLCASSLRLEQFFGPGTRLTVL.